The clone carrying this TCR beta chain was seen repeatedly, ten times or more. Among all donors, each was a healthy Caucasian. The CDR3 consists of 13 residues. Germline V gene data show CDR1 as SQVTM and CDR2 as ANQGSEA. The data stem from a study of identical twins. Template switching added a universal primer site; cDNA carried unique molecular identifiers. TCRdb reprocessed the 5' RACE reads with MiXCR, giving one entry per CDR3 protein. The data show 200,000 or so distinct CDR3 sequences, with 7.5% seen just once and just under 2% held by the top ten. These same records also appear under a second study, on yellow fever vaccine responses in identical twins.

This chain links TRBV29-1 with TRBJ2-1; 10 nucleotides agree with TRBD2. This receptor was identified in a woman younger than 35 in good health. The sample consisted of memory (CD45RO+) T cells sorted from blood. The CDR3 here is CSTPSGSYNEQFF. CDR3 bases: TGCAGTACTCCTAGCGGGAGTTACAATGAGCAGTTCTTC.